This T cell receptor (beta chain) was profiled in a study of identifying expanded T cells in peripheral blood. This CDR3 has 13 residues. CDR1 and CDR2 from the germline V gene are SQVTM and ANQGSEA. V was pared by 7 bases and J by 8 bases, with 12 bases of the junction left unmatched. The method was immunoSEQ multiplex PCR; TCRdb's version includes in-frame clones alone and lacks a portion of them. Of 100,000 to 150,000 clones listed, about 80% are singletons. The chain is built from TRBV29-1 and TRBJ1-2; 8 bases align to TRBD1. Source material: blood. This TCR was recovered from a person aged 18 to 69 in good health. The CDR3 reads CSARQGWNEGYTF. Here the CDR3 DNA reads TGCAGCGCCCGACAGGGGTGGAATGAAGGCTACACCTTC.